This TCR beta chain stems from a study of a mutant IDH1 vaccine in newly diagnosed glioma. Study context: Eight vaccinations were given in weeks 1, 3, 5, 7, 11, 15, 19 and 23. The treated group averaged approximately 42 years old and was roughly 62% male, approximately 38% female. Therapy received beforehand was radiotherapy, temozolomide, or both, with most patients given both. Whole-study results and caveats: Altogether, 85% to 95% of patients exhibited vaccine-induced immune responses.

Details on this clone: Its antigen is as yet unknown.

Time point of the sample: week 5, during vaccination. Each dose of the vaccine consisted of 300 ug of mutant IDH1 20-mer peptide, with topical imiquimod. The method was immunoSEQ multiplex PCR; TCRdb's version includes in-frame clones alone and lacks a portion of them. The data hold around 42,000 clones, with 70% to 90% observed a single time. This material consisted of PBMCs, taken from a glioma patient whose treatment included an IDH1 peptide vaccine. The source of this sequence is a man aged 40-49 years with glioma.

CDR3 nucleotides: TGTGCCAGCAGTAGATCTAACTATGGCTACACCTTC. This codes for CASSRSNYGYTF. This chain joins TRBV28 and TRBJ1-2; D not resolved. V was pared by 5 bases and J by 0 bases, with 4 bases between. Germline CDR1 reads MDHEN; CDR2 reads SYDVKM. This CDR3 spans 12 amino acids.